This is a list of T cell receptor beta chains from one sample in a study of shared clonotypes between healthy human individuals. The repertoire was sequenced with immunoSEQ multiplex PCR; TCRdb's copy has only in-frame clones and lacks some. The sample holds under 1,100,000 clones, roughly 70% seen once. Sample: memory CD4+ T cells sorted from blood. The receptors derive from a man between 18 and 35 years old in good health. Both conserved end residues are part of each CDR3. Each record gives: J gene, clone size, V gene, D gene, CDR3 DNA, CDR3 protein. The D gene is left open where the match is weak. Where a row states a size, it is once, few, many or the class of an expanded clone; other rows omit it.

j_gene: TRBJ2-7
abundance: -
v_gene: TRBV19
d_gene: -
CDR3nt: TGTGCCAGTAGCAGCATTGGGGCTAACGAGCAGTACTTC
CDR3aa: CASSSIGANEQYF

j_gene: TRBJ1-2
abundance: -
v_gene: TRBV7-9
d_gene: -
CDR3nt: TGTGCCAGCAGCTTAAAAAACCCGGCCTATGGCTACACCTTC
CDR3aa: CASSLKNPAYGYTF

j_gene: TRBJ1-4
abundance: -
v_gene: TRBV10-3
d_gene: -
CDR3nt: TGTGCCATCAGGGAGGGGGCAACTAATGAAAAACTGTTTTTT
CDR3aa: CAIREGATNEKLFF

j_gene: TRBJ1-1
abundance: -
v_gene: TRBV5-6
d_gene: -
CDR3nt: TGTGCCAGCAGCTTGGGGGCGAGGTCAACTTACACTGAAGCTTTCTTT
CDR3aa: CASSLGARSTYTEAFF

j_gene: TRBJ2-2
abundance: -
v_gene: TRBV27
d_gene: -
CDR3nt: TGTGCCAGCAGTCGCGACCCTCGGGGGGCCGGGGTCGGGGAGCTGTTTTTT
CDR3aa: CASSRDPRGAGVGELFF

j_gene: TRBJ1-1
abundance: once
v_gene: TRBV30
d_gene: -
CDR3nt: TGTGCCTGGAGTGCGGGGTTGAACACTGAAGCTTTCTTT
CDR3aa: CAWSAGLNTEAFF

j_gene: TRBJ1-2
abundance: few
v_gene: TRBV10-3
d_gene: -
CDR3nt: TGTGCCATCAGTGACCGAGGGGCGAGGGGCTACACCTTC
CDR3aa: CAISDRGARGYTF

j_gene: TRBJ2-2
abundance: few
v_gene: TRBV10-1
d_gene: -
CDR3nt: TGCGCCAGCAGGGGGGAGTCGAACACCGGGGAGCTGTTTTTT
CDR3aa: CASRGESNTGELFF

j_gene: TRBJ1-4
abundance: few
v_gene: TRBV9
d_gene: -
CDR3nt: TGTGCCAGCAGCGCCGGACAGATAACTAATGAAAAACTGTTTTTT
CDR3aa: CASSAGQITNEKLFF

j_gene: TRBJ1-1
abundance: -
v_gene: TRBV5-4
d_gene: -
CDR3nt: TGTGCCAGCAGACAGGACAAATTGAACACTGAAGCTTTCTTT
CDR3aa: CASRQDKLNTEAFF

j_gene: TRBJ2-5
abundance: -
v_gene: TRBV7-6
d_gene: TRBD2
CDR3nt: TGTGCCAGCAGCCTCCAAACTAGCGGGGGTTACCAAGAGACCCAGTACTTC
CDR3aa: CASSLQTSGGYQETQYF

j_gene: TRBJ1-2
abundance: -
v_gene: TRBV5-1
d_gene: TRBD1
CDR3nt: TGCGCCAGCAGCCCGGGACAGGGACACTACACCTTC
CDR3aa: CASSPGQGHYTF

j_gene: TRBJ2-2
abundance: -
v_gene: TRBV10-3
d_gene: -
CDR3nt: TGTGCCATCACCAACACGGCCCCAACGCTGGGCACCGGGGAGCTGTTTTTT
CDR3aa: CAITNTAPTLGTGELFF

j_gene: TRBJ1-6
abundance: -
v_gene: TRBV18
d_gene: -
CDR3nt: TGTGCCAGCTCACTCCCGGGCTTCATCCCCTCACCCCTCCACTTT
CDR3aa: CASSLPGFIPSPLHF

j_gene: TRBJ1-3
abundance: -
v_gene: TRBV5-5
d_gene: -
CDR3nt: TGTGCCAGCAGCATCCCCGGGGCTGGAAACACCATATATTTT
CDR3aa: CASSIPGAGNTIYF

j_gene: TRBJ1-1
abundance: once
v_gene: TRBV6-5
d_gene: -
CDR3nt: TGTGCCAGCAGTTACTCTTTAGGGAACACTGAAGCTTTCTTT
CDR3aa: CASSYSLGNTEAFF

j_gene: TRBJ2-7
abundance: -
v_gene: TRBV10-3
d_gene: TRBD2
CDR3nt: TGTGCCATCACCGAGGTACTAGCGGAGACCTACGAGCAGTACTTC
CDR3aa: CAITEVLAETYEQYF

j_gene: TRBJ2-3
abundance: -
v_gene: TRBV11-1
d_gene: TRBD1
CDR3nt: TGTGCCAGCAGCCGGGCAGGGGGCCTCCAGGATACGCAGTATTTT
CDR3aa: CASSRAGGLQDTQYF

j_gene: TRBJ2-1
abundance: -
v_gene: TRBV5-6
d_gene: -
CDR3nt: TGTGCCAGCAGCCCAGGGAGCAATGAGCAGTTCTTC
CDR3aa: CASSPGSNEQFF

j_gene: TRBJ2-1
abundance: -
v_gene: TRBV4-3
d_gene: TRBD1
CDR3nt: TGCGCCAGCAGCCAGGGGACAGCGTTCTCCTACAATGAGCAGTTCTTC
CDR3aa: CASSQGTAFSYNEQFF

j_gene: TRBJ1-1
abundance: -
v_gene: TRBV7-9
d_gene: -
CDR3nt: TGTGCCAGCAGCTTAGCGTACTACGTCGCGGCAGTTACTGAAGCTTTCTTT
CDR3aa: CASSLAYYVAAVTEAFF

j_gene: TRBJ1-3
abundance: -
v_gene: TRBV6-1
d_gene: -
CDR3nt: TGTGCCAGCAGTGAAGTTCCCTGGCTTGCCCGCTCTGGAAACACCATATATTTT
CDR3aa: CASSEVPWLARSGNTIYF